This TCR beta chain comes out of a study of T cells in localized non-small cell lung cancer. Findings and limits, study-wide: Adjacent lung had a median around 60 of the 100 largest tumor clones.

CDR3 size: 14 residues. The V and J ends lost 0 bases and 0 bases respectively, with 3 bases between them. CDR1 is SGHTA and CDR2 is FQGTGA in the germline V gene. Profiling relied on immunoSEQ multiplex PCR, and the TCRdb table lists in-frame clones only, not all of them. The sample lists nearly 25,000 clones, more than 85% occurring once. Notes on this clone: The antigen is unknown.

Specimen: peripheral blood, collected before any cancer treatment. This clonotype was sampled from a man aged 35-69 years with stage III squamous cell lung carcinoma. The rearrangement links TRBV7-3 to TRBJ2-1; D remains ambiguous. The CDR3 sequence: CASSLTPSYNEQFF. CDR3 coding DNA: TGTGCCAGCAGCTTAACGCCCTCCTACAATGAGCAGTTCTTC. The full variable domain, with the rest looked up from reference TRBV7-3 and TRBJ2-1, is GAGVSQTPSNKVTEKGKYVELRCDPISGHTALYWYRQSLGQGPEFLIYFQGTGAADDSGLPNDRFFAVRPEGSVSTLKIQRTERGDSAVYLCASSLTPSYNEQFFGPGTRLTVL.